This TCR beta chain was retrieved from a study of shared T cell receptors in the human thymus. Assay used: immunoSEQ multiplex PCR; TCRdb lists only in-frame clones, some missing. The sample has 640,000 or so clones; 80% to 90% are singletons. Trimming removed 1 base from V and 7 bases from J; junction bases left unmatched: 7. The germline V gene has CDR1 MGHDK and CDR2 SYGVNS. This CDR3 comprises 16 residues. This sample was shared with a second study, whose subject was human thymus T cells. From that report: Infants served as donors; they were healthy and Finnish and were having corrective surgery for congenital heart defects. Thymic material originated from resections removed in the course of corrective heart surgery. Across thymic and blood repertoires, the usage of V and J genes appeared to be biased. Related research examined unrelated individuals and reported that their thymic repertoires overlapped highly.

The sample comprised thymocytes. The chain recombines TRBV25-1 with TRBJ1-6; TRBD1 matches at 7 bases. This clonotype was sampled from a boy younger than two with a congenital heart defect. The CDR3 loop reads CASSESGTVWNSPLHF. The CDR3 nucleotides read TGTGCCAGCAGTGAATCAGGGACAGTATGGAATTCACCCCTCCACTTT.